This T cell receptor beta chain was identified in a study of graft-versus-host responses after intestinal transplantation. The protocol was immunoSEQ multiplex PCR, while the TCRdb copy is restricted to in-frame clones and leaves out a portion. The sample has some 85,000 clones, 80% to 90% seen once; the top ten hold 8%. Comment on this clone: Antigen specificity is unknown.

This CDR3 is built from 12 residues. V lost 4 bases and J lost 7, with 12 bases in between. Germline CDR1 and CDR2: SGHNT and YYREEE (reference sequence). The chain is built from TRBV5-4 and TRBJ2-7; D is unresolved. The TCR was taken from a human donor who was the organ donor for an intestinal transplant. Sequenced material: unstimulated CD8+ T cells sorted from spleen or lymph node cells, taken before transplant. The CDR3 nucleotides are TGTGCCAGCAGCCCCTCTCGTGGAGAGCAGTACTTC. Translating gives CASSPSRGEQYF.